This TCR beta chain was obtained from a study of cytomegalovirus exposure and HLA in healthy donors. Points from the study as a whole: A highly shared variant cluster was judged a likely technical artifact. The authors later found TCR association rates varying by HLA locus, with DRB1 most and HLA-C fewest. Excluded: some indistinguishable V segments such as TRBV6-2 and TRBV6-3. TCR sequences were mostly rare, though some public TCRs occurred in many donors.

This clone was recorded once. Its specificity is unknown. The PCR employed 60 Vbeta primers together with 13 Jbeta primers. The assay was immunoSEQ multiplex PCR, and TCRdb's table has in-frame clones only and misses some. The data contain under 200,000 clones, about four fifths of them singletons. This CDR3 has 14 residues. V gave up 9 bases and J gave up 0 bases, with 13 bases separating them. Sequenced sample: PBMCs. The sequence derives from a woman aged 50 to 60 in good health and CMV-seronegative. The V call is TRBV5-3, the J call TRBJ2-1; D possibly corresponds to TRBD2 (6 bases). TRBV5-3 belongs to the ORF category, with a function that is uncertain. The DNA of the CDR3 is TGTGCCAAAACGGCGGGGAGCTCCTACAATGAGCAGTTCTTC. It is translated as CAKTAGSSYNEQFF.